This T cell receptor beta chain was identified in a study of T cell responses to AZD1222 COVID-19 vaccine. General study points: Distributed over spike, vaccine-associated CD4 TCRs predominated at 160-218 and 743-854. Samples come after the peak T cell response, not at day 14. Clonal diversity was possibly underestimated, and the donors were mostly white British, with more females.

CDR3 length equals 15 residues. Germline-derived CDR1 and CDR2 are SGHVS and FQNEAQ. Trimming cost V 0 bases and J 0 bases, with 9 bases left between them. A remark on this clone: Its specificity is not known.

Some clones are missing from TCRdb's copy, which holds only in-frame ones; the method was immunoSEQ multiplex PCR. This table has around 110,000 clones, approximately 85% appearing once. The starting material was peripheral blood, obtained on day 0 of MenACWY control vaccination. The chain combines TRBV7-8 with TRBJ2-7; D is unresolved. The sequence derives from an adult in good health. The CDR3 DNA reads TGTGCCAGCAGCTTAGCCGGTCTGGGCTCCTACGAGCAGTACTTC. It codes for CASSLAGLGSYEQYF.